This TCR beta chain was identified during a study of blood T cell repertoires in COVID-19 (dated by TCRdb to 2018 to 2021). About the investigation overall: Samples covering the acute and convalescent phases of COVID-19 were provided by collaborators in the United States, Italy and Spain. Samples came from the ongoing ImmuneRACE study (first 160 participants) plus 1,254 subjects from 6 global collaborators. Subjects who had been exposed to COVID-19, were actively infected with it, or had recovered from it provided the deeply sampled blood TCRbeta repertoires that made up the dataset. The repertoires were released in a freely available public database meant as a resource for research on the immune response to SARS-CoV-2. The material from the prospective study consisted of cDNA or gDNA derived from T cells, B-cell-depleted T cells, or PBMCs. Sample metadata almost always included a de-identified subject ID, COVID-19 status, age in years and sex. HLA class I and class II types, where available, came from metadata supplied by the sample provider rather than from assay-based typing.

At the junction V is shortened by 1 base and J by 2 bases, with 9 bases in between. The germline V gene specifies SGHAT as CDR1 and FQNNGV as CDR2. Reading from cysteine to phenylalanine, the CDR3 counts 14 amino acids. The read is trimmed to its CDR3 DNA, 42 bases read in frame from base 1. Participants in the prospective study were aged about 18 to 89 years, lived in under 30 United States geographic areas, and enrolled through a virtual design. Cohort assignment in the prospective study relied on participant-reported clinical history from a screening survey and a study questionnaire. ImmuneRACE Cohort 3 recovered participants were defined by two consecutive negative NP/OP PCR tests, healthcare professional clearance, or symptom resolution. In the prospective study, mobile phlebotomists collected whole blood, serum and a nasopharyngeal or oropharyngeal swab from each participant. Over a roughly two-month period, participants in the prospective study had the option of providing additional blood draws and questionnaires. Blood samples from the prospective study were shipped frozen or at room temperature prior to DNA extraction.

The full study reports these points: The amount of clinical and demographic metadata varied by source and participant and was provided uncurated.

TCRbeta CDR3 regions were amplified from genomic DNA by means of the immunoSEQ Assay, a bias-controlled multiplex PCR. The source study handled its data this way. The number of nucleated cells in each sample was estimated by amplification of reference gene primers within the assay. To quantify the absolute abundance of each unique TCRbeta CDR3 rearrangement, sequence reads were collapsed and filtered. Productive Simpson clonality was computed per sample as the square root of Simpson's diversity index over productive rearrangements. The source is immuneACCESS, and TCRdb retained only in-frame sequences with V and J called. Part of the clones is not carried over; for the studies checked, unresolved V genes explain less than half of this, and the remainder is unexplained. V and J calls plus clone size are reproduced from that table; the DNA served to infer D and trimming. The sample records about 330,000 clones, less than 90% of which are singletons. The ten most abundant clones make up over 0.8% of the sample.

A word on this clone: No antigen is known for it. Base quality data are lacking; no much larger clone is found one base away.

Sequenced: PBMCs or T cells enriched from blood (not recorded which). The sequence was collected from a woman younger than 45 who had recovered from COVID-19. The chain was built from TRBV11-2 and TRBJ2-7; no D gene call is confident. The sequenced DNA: TGTGCCAGCAGCTTAGCACCCAACACCTACGAGCAGTACTTC. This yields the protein CASSLAPNTYEQYF.